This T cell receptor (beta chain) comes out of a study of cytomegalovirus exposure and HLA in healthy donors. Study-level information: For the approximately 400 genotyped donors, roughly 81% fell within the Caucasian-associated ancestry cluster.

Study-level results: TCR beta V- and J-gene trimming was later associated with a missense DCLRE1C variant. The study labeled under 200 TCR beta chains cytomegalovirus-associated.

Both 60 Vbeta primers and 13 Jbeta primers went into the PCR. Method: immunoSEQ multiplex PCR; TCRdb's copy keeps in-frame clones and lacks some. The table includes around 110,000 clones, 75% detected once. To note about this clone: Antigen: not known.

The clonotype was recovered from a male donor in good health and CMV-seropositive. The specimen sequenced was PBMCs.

The CDR3 spells CASSRLNTRTSGGRGETQYF. CDR3 sequence (DNA): TGCGCCAGCAGCCGGCTTAATACCCGGACTAGCGGGGGCCGGGGAGAGACCCAGTACTTC. The J gene is TRBJ2-5, the V gene TRBV4-3; the match to TRBD2 covers 13 bases. CDR3 size: 20 residues. The germline V gene has CDR1 LGHNA and CDR2 YSLEER. The trim removed 4 bases at V and 4 bases at J, leaving 18 bases unmatched.